The TCR beta chain under discussion was sequenced for a study of cytomegalovirus exposure and HLA in healthy donors. Regarding the study as a whole: At a 0.05 false discovery rate, a later analysis found about 17,000 TCR beta sequences to be associated with HLA alleles. Differences between HLA loci emerged in a later analysis of TCR association rates, with DRB1 most and HLA-C fewest. Later on, analysis showed that most CMV-associated TCR beta chains appeared to be HLA-restricted. Presence/absence analyses treated sequencing depth as roughly uniform across donors.

As regards this clone: What it recognizes is unknown.

Researchers ran the PCR with 60 Vbeta and 13 Jbeta primers. Method: immunoSEQ multiplex PCR; TCRdb's copy keeps in-frame clones and lacks some. This table holds tens of thousands of clones. This TCR was recovered from a male donor in good health and CMV-seronegative. Sequencing was performed on PBMCs.

Here the CDR3 DNA reads TGTGCCAGCAGCTTAGGAGGGGCGGGGGGCAATGACAATGAGCAGTTCTTC. Its translation: CASSLGGAGGNDNEQFF. The chain combines TRBV7-8 with TRBJ2-1; 8 bases align to TRBD2. V lost 1 base to trimming and J lost 5 bases; unmatched junction nucleotides: 10. Germline lookup yields CDR1 SGHVS and CDR2 FQNEAQ. The CDR3 has 17 amino acids.